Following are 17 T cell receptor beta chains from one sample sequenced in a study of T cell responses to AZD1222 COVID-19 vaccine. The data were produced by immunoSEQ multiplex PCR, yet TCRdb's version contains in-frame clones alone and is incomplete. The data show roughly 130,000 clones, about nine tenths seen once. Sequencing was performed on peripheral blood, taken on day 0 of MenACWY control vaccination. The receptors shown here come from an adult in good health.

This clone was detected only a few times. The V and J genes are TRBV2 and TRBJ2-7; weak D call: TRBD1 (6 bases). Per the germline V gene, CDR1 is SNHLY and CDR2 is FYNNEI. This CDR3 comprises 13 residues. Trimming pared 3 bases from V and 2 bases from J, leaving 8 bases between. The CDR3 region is CASSDGQTYEQYF. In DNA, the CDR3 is TGTGCCAGCAGTGACGGACAGACCTACGAGCAGTACTTC. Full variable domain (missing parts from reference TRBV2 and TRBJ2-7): EPEVTQTPSHQVTQMGQEVILRCVPISNHLYFYWYRQILGQKVEFLVSFYNNEISEKSEIFDDQFSVERPDGSNFTLKIRSTKLEDSAMYFCASSDGQTYEQYFGPGTRLTVT.

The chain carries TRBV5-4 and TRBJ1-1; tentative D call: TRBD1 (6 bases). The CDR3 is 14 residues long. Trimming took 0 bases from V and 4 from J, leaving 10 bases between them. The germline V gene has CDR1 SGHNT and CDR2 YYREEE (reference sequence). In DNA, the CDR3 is TGTGCCAGCAGCTTGGAGCGGGGGCCCACTGAAGCTTTCTTT. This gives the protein CASSLERGPTEAFF. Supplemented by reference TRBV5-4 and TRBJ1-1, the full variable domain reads ETGVTQSPTHLIKTRGQQVTLRCSSQSGHNTVSWYQQALGQGPQFIFQYYREEENGRGNFPPRFSGLQFPNYSSELNVNALELDDSALYLCASSLERGPTEAFFGQGTRLTVV.

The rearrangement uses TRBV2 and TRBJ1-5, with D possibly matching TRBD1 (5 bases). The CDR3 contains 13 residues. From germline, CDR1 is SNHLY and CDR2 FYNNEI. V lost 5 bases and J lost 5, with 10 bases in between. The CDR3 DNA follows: TGTGCCAGCAGTAAGACAGTGGATCAGCCCCAGCATTTT. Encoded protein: CASSKTVDQPQHF.

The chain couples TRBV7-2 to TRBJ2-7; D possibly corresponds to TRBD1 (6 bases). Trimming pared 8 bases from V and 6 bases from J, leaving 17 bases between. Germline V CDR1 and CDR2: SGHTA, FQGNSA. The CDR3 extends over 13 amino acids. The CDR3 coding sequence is TGTGCCAGCCAACAGGGCCCAACGCGCGAGCAGTACTTC. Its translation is CASQQGPTREQYF.

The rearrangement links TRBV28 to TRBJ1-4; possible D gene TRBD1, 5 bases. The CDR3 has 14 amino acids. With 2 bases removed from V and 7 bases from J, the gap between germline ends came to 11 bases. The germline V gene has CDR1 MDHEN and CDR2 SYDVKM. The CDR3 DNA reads TGTGCCAGCAGTTTAGGCGGGGGTGGTGAAAAACTGTTTTTT. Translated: CASSLGGGGEKLFF.

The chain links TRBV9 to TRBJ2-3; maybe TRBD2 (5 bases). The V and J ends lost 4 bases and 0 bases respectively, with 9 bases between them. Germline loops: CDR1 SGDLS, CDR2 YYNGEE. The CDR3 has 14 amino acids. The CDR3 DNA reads TGTGCCAGCAGCTGGACTGGCAGCACAGATACGCAGTATTTT. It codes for CASSWTGSTDTQYF.

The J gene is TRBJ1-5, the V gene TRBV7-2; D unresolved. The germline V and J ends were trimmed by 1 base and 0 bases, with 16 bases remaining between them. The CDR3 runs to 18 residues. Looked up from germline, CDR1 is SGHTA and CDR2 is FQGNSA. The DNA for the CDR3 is TGTGCCAGCAGCTTAGTAGGACCCAGGCCCTATAGCAATCAGCCCCAGCATTTT. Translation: CASSLVGPRPYSNQPQHF.

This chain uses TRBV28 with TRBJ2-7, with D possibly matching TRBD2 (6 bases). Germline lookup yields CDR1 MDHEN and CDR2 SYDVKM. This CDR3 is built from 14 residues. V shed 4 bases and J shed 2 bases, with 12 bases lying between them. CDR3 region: CASSSGLQAYEQYF. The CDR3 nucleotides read TGTGCCAGCAGTTCGGGACTCCAAGCCTACGAGCAGTACTTC.

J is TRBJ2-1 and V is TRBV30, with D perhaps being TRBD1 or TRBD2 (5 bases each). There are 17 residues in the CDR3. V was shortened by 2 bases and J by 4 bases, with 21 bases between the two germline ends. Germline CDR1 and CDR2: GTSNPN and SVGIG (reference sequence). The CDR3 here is CAWSPAPGRGDYNEQFF. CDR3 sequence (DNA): TGTGCCTGGAGTCCCGCCCCGGGACGGGGCGATTACAATGAGCAGTTCTTC.

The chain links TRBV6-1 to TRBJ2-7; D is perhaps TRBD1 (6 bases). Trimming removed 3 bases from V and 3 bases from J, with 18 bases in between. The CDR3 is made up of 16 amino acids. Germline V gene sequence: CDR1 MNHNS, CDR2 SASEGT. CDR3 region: CASSESMGASYYEQYF. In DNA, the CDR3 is TGTGCCAGCAGTGAGAGTATGGGGGCTTCATACTACGAGCAGTACTTC.

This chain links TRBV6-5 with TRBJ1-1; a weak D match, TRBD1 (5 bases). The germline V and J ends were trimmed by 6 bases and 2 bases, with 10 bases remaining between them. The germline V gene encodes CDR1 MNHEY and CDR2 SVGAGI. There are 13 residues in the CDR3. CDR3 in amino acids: CASSGHLNTEAFF. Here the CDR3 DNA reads TGTGCCAGCAGCGGACACTTAAACACTGAAGCTTTCTTT.

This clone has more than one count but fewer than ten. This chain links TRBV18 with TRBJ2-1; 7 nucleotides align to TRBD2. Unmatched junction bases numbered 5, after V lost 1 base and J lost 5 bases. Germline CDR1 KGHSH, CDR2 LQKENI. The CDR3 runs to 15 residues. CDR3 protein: CASSPRSGGHNEQFF. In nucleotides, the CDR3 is TGTGCCAGCTCACCACGGTCGGGAGGCCACAATGAGCAGTTCTTC.

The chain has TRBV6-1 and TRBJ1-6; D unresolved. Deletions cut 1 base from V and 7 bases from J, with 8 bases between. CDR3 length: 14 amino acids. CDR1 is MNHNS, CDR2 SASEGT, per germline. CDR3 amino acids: CASSEVSQNSPLHF. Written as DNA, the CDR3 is TGTGCCAGCAGTGAAGTCAGCCAGAATTCACCCCTCCACTTT.

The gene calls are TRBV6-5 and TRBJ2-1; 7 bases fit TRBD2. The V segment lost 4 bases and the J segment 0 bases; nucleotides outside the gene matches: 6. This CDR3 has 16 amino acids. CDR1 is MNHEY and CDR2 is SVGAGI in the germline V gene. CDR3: CASSSQAGPSYNEQFF. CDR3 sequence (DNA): TGTGCCAGCAGTTCCCAAGCGGGGCCCTCCTACAATGAGCAGTTCTTC.

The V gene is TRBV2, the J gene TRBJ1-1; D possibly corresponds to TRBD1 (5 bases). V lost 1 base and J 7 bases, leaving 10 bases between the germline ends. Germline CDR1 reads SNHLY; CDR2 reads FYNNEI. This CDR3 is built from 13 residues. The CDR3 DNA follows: TGTGCCAGCAGTGAAGGTGGAAGGGGTGAAGCTTTCTTT. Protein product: CASSEGGRGEAFF.

CDR3 DNA: TGTGCCAGCACGGCGGTGGCAGATACGCAGTATTTT. The encoded protein is CASTAVADTQYF. The chain is built from TRBV28 and TRBJ2-3; D ambiguous. Germline assignment: CDR1 MDHEN and CDR2 SYDVKM. This CDR3 has 12 residues. The V gene lost 7 bases and the J gene lost 4 bases, with 9 bases spanning the gap.

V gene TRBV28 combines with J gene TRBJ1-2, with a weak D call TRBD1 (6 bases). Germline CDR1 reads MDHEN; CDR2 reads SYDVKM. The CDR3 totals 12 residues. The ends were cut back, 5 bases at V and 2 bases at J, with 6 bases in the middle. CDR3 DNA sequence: TGTGCCAGCAGTCAGGGGAACTATGGCTACACCTTC. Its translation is CASSQGNYGYTF.